These T cell receptor beta chains were read from a single sample in a study of cytomegalovirus exposure and HLA in healthy donors. Only in-frame clones appear in the TCRdb table, and some are missing; sequencing was by immunoSEQ multiplex PCR. There are roughly 350,000 clones in the sample; just over 85% occur only once, and around 0.8% lies in the top ten. Sequencing was done on a sample of PBMCs. Receptors originate from a woman under 30 in good health and CMV-seronegative. The CDR3 runs from the conserved cysteine through the conserved F or W. D genes are given only for firm matches. Size is stated for part of the rows, as once, few or many counts, or as a class when the clone is expanded.

D gene	J gene	clone size	V gene	CDR3 DNA	CDR3 protein
.	TRBJ1-4	.	TRBV29-1	TGCAGCGTTGAAACAGGGTCCCCTAATGAAAAACTGTTTTTT	CSVETGSPNEKLFF
.	TRBJ1-2	.	TRBV6-5	TGTGCCAGCAGTGCGATCCGGGAAGACTATGGCTACACCTTC	CASSAIREDYGYTF
.	TRBJ2-7	.	TRBV11-3	TGTGCCAGCAGCTGGGGGCACAGTTACGAGCAGTACTTC	CASSWGHSYEQYF
.	TRBJ2-4	.	TRBV7-2	TGTGCCAGCAGCTTAGCGCAAGGGAGGGGGAACATTCAGTACTTC	CASSLAQGRGNIQYF
.	TRBJ1-3	.	TRBV11-2	TGTGCCAGCAGCCCCATAGTAGGGAGAGTCTCTGGAAACACCATATATTTT	CASSPIVGRVSGNTIYF
TRBD2	TRBJ2-3	.	TRBV5-1	TGCGCCAGCAGCTTGGCGCTAGCGGGAGGGCCAGATACGCAGTATTTT	CASSLALAGGPDTQYF
.	TRBJ1-1	few	TRBV7-2	TGTGCCAGCAGCTTAGCGCAGGCGGGGGCCACTGAAGCTTTCTTT	CASSLAQAGATEAFF
.	TRBJ2-7	.	TRBV11-2	TGTGCCAGCAGCCCACGGGACTCCTGGACCCACGAGCAGTACTTC	CASSPRDSWTHEQYF
.	TRBJ2-3	.	TRBV4-1	TGCGCCAGCAGCCAAGATCCGGTGTGGCAGGGAAGCACAGATACGCAGTATTTT	CASSQDPVWQGSTDTQYF
TRBD2	TRBJ2-1	.	TRBV4-3	TGCGCCAGCAGCCTCCTGAGCGGGACTTACAATGAGCAGTTCTTC	CASSLLSGTYNEQFF
TRBD1	TRBJ1-5	.	TRBV2	TGTGCCAGCAGTGAAGGGGACAGGGTACAGCCCCAGCATTTT	CASSEGDRVQPQHF
TRBD2	TRBJ2-2	.	TRBV5-1	TGCGCCAGCAGTCGGACTAGCGGGAACACCGGGGAGCTGTTTTTT	CASSRTSGNTGELFF
.	TRBJ2-2	.	TRBV29-1	TGCAGCGGTTCAGTCACCGGGGAGCTGTTTTTT	CSGSVTGELFF
TRBD1	TRBJ1-1	once	TRBV7-2	TGTGCCAGCAGCCCGAGGACAGGGGGCATAGAAGCTTTCTTT	CASSPRTGGIEAFF
.	TRBJ2-3	once	TRBV4-1	TGCGCCAGCAGCCAAGGAATAATAAGGGGAACTTTAAGGGTGGTATTT	CASSQGIIRGTLRVVF
TRBD1	TRBJ2-7	.	TRBV4-3	TGCGCCAGCAGCCAAGGACAGGGGGCTTTCTACGAGCAGTACTTC	CASSQGQGAFYEQYF
TRBD1	TRBJ1-2	.	TRBV28	TGTGCCAGTTACCCAGGGGGTAACTATGGCTACACCTTC	CASYPGGNYGYTF
.	TRBJ1-5	.	TRBV5-1	TGCGCCAGCAGCCTGACTGGACAGATCAATCAGCCCCAGCATTTT	CASSLTGQINQPQHF
.	TRBJ2-3	.	TRBV27	TGTGCCAGCAGTTTCGTCATGGAGGGTACGCAGTATTTT	CASSFVMEGTQYF
TRBD2	TRBJ2-3	.	TRBV5-1	TGCGCCAGCAGCCGCAACGGACTAGCCTCTAGCACAGATACGCAGTATTTT	CASSRNGLASSTDTQYF
TRBD2	TRBJ2-7	.	TRBV5-1	TGCGCCAGCAGCGCGAGCGGGGGCCTCGAGCAGTACTTC	CASSASGGLEQYF
.	TRBJ2-1	.	TRBV6-5	TGTGCCAGCAGTTTCCCGGGGAAGCAGTTCTTC	CASSFPGKQFF
TRBD1	TRBJ1-1	.	TRBV19	TGTGCCAGTAGCCGGGACAGGGGGACAAACACTGAAGCTTTCTTT	CASSRDRGTNTEAFF
.	TRBJ1-1	.	TRBV10-3	TGTGCCATCAGGATATTGAGCGACACTGAAGCTTTCTTT	CAIRILSDTEAFF
.	TRBJ2-7	once	TRBV21-1	TGTGCCAGCAGCCAACGACTAGCATCCAAGGACGAGCAGTACTTC	CASSQRLASKDEQYF
.	TRBJ1-5	once	TRBV27	TGTGCCAGCAGTTTTCGAGCAGGGGATCAGCCCCAGCATTTT	CASSFRAGDQPQHF
.	TRBJ1-2	.	TRBV28	TGTGCCAGCACTGTAACCTGGGGACTAAACTATGGCTACACCTTC	CASTVTWGLNYGYTF
TRBD1	TRBJ1-5	.	TRBV29-1	TGCAGCGTTTGGGACAGGGAGAGGGGTCAGCCCCAGCATTTT	CSVWDRERGQPQHF
.	TRBJ1-4	.	TRBV4-2	TGTGCCAGCAGCCTACAATATGGGCCAACTAATGAAAAACTGTTTTTT	CASSLQYGPTNEKLFF
TRBD1	TRBJ2-7	.	TRBV6-5	TGTGCCAGCAGTTACAACCGGGACAGGGGCCACGAGCAGTACTTC	CASSYNRDRGHEQYF
.	TRBJ1-5	.	TRBV5-6	TGTGCCAGCAGCTTGTCGTCAGGGAGGTTCGATTCTCAGCCCCAGCATTTT	CASSLSSGRFDSQPQHF
TRBD1	TRBJ2-7	.	TRBV4-2	TGTGCCAGCAGCCAAGATCTCGGGACAGGGGGTTTTCCCTACGAGCAGTACTTC	CASSQDLGTGGFPYEQYF
TRBD1	TRBJ1-2	.	TRBV5-6	TGTGCCAGCAGCATCGGACAGGGGGGCTATGGCTACACCTTC	CASSIGQGGYGYTF
TRBD1	TRBJ1-2	.	TRBV7-3	TGTGCCAGCAGCCCCCGGGACAGGGGTTTAGCTAACTATGGCTACACCTTC	CASSPRDRGLANYGYTF
TRBD2	TRBJ2-2	.	TRBV7-8	TGTGCCAGCAGCTCCCGGACTAGCGTTCTTACCGGGGAGCTGTTTTTT	CASSSRTSVLTGELFF
.	TRBJ1-2	.	TRBV4-1	TGCGCCAGCAGCCAAGGAGAACAGGGCATTAACTATGGCTACACCTTC	CASSQGEQGINYGYTF